This T cell receptor (beta chain) was recovered during a study of cytomegalovirus exposure and HLA in healthy donors. The PCR used 60 Vbeta and 13 Jbeta primers. Clones were read by immunoSEQ multiplex PCR, and TCRdb kept only the in-frame ones, dropping some. The repertoire holds approximately 110,000 clones, with 79% as singletons. Germline V gives CDR1 SGHAT, CDR2 FQNNGV. This CDR3 region has 13 residues. This clonotype was sampled from a woman in her 40s in good health and CMV-seronegative. Sequencing input: PBMCs. This chain links TRBV11-2 with TRBJ2-5; weak D call: TRBD1 (6 bases). The DNA end favors TRBJ2-7, so the J call may be wrong. Written as DNA, the CDR3 is TGTGCCAGCAGCTTAGATGGCAGGGGCGAGCAGTACTTC. Protein product: CASSLDGRGEQYF.